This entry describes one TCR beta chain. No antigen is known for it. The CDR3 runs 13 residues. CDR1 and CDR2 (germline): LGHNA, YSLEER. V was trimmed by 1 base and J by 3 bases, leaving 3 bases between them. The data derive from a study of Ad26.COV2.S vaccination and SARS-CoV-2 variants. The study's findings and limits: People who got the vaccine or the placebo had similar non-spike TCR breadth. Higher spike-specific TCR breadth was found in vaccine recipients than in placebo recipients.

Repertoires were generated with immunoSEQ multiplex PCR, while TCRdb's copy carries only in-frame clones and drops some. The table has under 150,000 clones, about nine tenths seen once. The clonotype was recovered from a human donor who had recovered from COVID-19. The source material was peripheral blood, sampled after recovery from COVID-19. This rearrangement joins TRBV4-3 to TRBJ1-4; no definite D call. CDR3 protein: CASSQGPNEKLFF. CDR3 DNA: TGCGCCAGCAGCCAAGGGCCTAATGAAAAACTGTTTTTT.